This TCR beta chain comes out of a study of T-cell reconstitution after alpha-beta-depleted transplantation in children. General study findings and limits: At the one-year point after transplant, T-cell counts and TCRbeta diversity were found to come mostly from T cells that had been newly produced.

Remarks on this clonotype: The antigen remains unidentified.

TCRbeta library construction was performed incorporating unique molecular identifiers. TCRdb itself ran the PCR reads through MiXCR, one entry per CDR3 protein. The sample carries about 400,000 distinct CDR3 sequences, roughly 16% recorded once. The V and J ends lost 5 bases and 2 bases respectively, with 15 bases between them. The CDR3 has 15 residues. CDR1 and CDR2 (germline): SEHNR, FQNEAQ (reference sequence). The sequence derives from a boy younger than two who had a stem cell transplant for Wiskott-Aldrich syndrome, so the T cells may come from the graft donor. Sample: PBMCs, mostly from graft donor cells, taken 360 days after TCRalphabeta/CD19-depleted stem cell transplant. The chain joins TRBV7-9 to TRBJ2-5; D not resolved. Here the CDR3 reads CASSQTGSRQETQYF. The CDR3 coding sequence is TGTGCCAGCAGCCAAACCGGGTCTAGACAAGAGACCCAGTACTTC.